The clone carrying this T cell receptor (beta chain) was counted many times. Its target is not known. The CDR3 is made up of 13 amino acids. The ends were cut back, 1 base at V and 6 bases at J, with 7 bases in the middle. Germline-derived CDR1 and CDR2 are SGHAT and FQNNGV. Amplification targeted TCR beta CDR3 regions from RNA transcripts. HTBI primers were used for first-round RT-PCR of the TCR CDR3. TCRdb reprocessed the multiplex PCR reads via MiXCR and lists one record per CDR3 protein. The profile shows approximately 420,000 distinct CDR3 sequences, under 15% of them singletons. The data derive from a study of T cells in Graves' hyperthyroidism and ophthalmopathy. Broader study findings: A model using 13 V-J features told ophthalmopathy apart from stable hyperthyroidism. Most thyroid clonotypes expanded above 0.001 appeared in blood too.

The study defined stable Graves' hyperthyroidism as no ophthalmopathy progression within 18 months. Clinical symptoms, serum thyroxine, TRAb, thyroid ultrasound and orbital computed tomography informed diagnoses. The chain carries TRBV11-2 and TRBJ1-3; D is undetermined. The receptor was derived from a woman under 40 with Graves' hyperthyroidism. The sample was blood. CDR3 region: CASSLVIPNTIYF. DNA of the CDR3: TGTGCCAGCAGCTTAGTTATACCAAACACCATATATTTT.